These 10 T cell receptor beta chains originate from one sample sequenced in a study of long-term antiretroviral therapy in people with HIV. Researchers ran immunoSEQ v3.0 at survey level. Measured with immunoSEQ multiplex PCR; TCRdb has only the in-frame clones, and not every one. The table includes 30,000 or so clones, around four fifths detected once. The source material was unsorted PBMCs, sampled 1.5 years before starting antiretroviral therapy. The receptors shown here come from a man aged 18-30 years with HIV.

The V and J genes are TRBV5-6 and TRBJ2-7, with 10 bases matching TRBD2. From germline, CDR1 is SGHDT and CDR2 YYEEEE. J lost 2 bases, V lost 4 bases, and 6 bases had no gene match. The CDR3 contains 15 residues. The CDR3 protein is CASSLLAGYAYEQYF. CDR3 coding DNA: TGTGCCAGCAGCCTACTAGCGGGATATGCCTACGAGCAGTACTTC.

The CDR3 sequence is CASGLVPPEAFF. The CDR3 DNA is TGTGCTAGTGGTTTGGTCCCCCCTGAAGCTTTCTTT. The chain has TRBV12-5 and TRBJ1-1; D call uncertain. The CDR3 is made up of 12 amino acids. Trimming pared 0 bases from V and 6 bases from J, leaving 5 bases between. In germline, CDR1 is LGHNT, CDR2 FRNRAP.

V is TRBV6-5 and J is TRBJ2-7, with 8 bases lining up with TRBD1. The CDR3 loop spans 15 amino acids. Germline assignment: CDR1 MNHEY and CDR2 SVGAGI. V trimming: 4 bases; J trimming: 3 bases; junction bases outside the gene matches: 8. The CDR3 loop is CASSLTGDSVYEQYF. The CDR3 DNA is TGTGCCAGCAGTTTGACAGGGGATTCAGTCTACGAGCAGTACTTC.

The chain couples TRBV15 to TRBJ1-1; 9 bases map to TRBD1. In germline, CDR1 is LNHNV, CDR2 YYDKDF (reference sequence). This CDR3 comprises 16 residues. The ends lost 2 bases at V and 1 base at J; junction bases unmatched: 5. CDR3: CATSRSQGASNTEAFF. As DNA, the CDR3 is TGTGCCACCAGCAGATCACAGGGGGCTTCGAACACTGAAGCTTTCTTT.

This sequence joins TRBV30 and TRBJ2-3; D gene ambiguous. CDR1 GTSNPN and CDR2 SVGIG come from the germline V gene (reference sequence). The V and J ends lost 3 bases and 6 bases respectively, with 7 bases between them. The CDR3 consists of 11 residues. CDR3 loop: CAWSAGDTQYF. Here the CDR3 DNA reads TGTGCCTGGAGCGCTGGGGATACGCAGTATTTT.

The genes are TRBV18 and TRBJ2-3, with a weak D call TRBD2 (6 bases). Deletions cut 3 bases from V and 4 bases from J, with 14 bases between. Germline-derived CDR1 and CDR2 are KGHSH and LQKENI. This CDR3 is 15 amino acids long. The CDR3 nucleotides read TGTGCCAGCTCACCCCAGGGAGGAGGTGCAGATACGCAGTATTTT. Residues: CASSPQGGGADTQYF.

The rearrangement links TRBV11-3 to TRBJ2-1; TRBD2 matches 9 bases. Germline V gene lookup returns CDR1 SGHNT and CDR2 YENEEA. The V and J ends lost 1 base and 13 bases, in that order; junction bases with no gene match: 5. CDR3 size: 13 residues. The DNA of the CDR3 is TGTGCCAGCAGCTTAGTTAGCGGGAGTTTTCAGTTCTTC. This gives the protein CASSLVSGSFQFF. Using reference TRBV11-3 and TRBJ2-1 for the parts outside the CDR3, the full variable domain is EAGVVQSPRYKIIEKKQPVAFWCNPISGHNTLYWYLQNLGQGPELLIRYENEEAVDDSQLPKDRFSAERLKGVDSTLKIQPAELGDSAVYLCASSLVSGSFQFFGPGTRLTVL.

The chain links TRBV10-2 to TRBJ1-2; D might be TRBD1 (5 bases). Germline CDR1 WSHSY, CDR2 SAAADI. The germline V and J ends were trimmed by 8 bases and 3 bases, with 10 bases remaining between them. The CDR3 covers 12 residues. The CDR3 region has the DNA TGCGCCAGCGGGGACCTACACTATGGCTACACCTTC. Protein: CASGDLHYGYTF.

This chain uses TRBV9 with TRBJ2-3, with D tentatively TRBD1 (6 bases). This CDR3 has 14 amino acids. V was cut by 6 bases and J by 0 bases, with 11 bases left in between. Germline CDR1 reads SGDLS; CDR2 reads YYNGEE. The CDR3 DNA follows: TGTGCCAGCACCCCACAGGGTAGCACAGATACGCAGTATTTT. Translation: CASTPQGSTDTQYF.

V usage is TRBV5-6 and J usage is TRBJ2-4; D may correspond to TRBD1 or TRBD2 (7 bases each). Germline-derived CDR1 and CDR2 are SGHDT and YYEEEE. The V gene lost 6 bases and the J gene lost 7 bases, with 20 bases spanning the gap. The CDR3 runs to 15 residues. Here the CDR3 DNA reads TGTGCCAGCATCGCGGTGGGTCAGGGGGGGAACATTCAGTACTTC. Translating it yields CASIAVGQGGNIQYF.